Described below is a single TCR beta chain sequence and its context. No antigen is known for it. TCRdb analysed the 5' RACE reads with MiXCR anew, one entry per CDR3 protein. The sample yields roughly 340,000 distinct CDR3 sequences, over 25% seen once. The V gene's germline CDR1 is SGHDT and CDR2 YYEEEE. This CDR3 is built from 14 residues. Trimming left V 4 bases short and J 4 bases short, with 11 bases between. These data originate in a study of identical twins' blood T cells. About the study: Some 50 million reads covered six alpha-chain and six beta-chain libraries.

General study points: Out-of-frame TCRbeta clonotypes reportedly had markedly more similar V usage in twins than unrelated donors.

The receptor comes from a woman between 18 and 49 years old in good health. The chain combines TRBV5-6 with TRBJ1-4; D is uncertain. The sample taken for sequencing was PBMCs. Here the CDR3 reads CASSGGGINEKLFF. In nucleotides, the CDR3 is TGTGCCAGCAGCGGTGGAGGGATTAATGAAAAACTGTTTTTT.